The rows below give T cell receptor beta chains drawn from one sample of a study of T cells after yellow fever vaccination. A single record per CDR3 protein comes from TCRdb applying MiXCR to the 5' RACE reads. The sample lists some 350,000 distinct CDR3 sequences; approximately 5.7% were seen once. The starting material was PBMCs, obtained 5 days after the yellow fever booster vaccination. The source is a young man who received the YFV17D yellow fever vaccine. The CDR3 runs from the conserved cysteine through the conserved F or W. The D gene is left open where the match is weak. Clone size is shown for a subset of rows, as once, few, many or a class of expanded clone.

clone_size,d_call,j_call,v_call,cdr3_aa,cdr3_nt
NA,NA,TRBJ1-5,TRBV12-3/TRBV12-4,CASIRDINQPQHF,TGTGCCAGCATCAGGGACATCAATCAGCCCCAGCATTTT
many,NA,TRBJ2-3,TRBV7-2,CASSLGIPGQPTDTQYF,TGTGCCAGCAGCTTAGGAATTCCCGGGCAGCCCACGGATACGCAGTATTTT
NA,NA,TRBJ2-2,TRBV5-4,CASSLPGSSTGELFF,TGTGCCAGCAGCTTACCGGGGTCCTCCACCGGGGAGCTGTTTTTT
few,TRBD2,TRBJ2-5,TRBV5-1,CASSLFAGGGETQYF,TGCGCCAGCAGCTTGTTTGCGGGAGGTGGGGAGACCCAGTACTTC
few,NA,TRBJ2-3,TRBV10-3,CAISPGDDTQYF,TGTGCCATCAGCCCCGGGGACGATACGCAGTATTTT
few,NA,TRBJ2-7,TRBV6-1,CASSPSGSLSGGYEQYF,TGTGCCAGCAGTCCAAGCGGAAGCTTGAGCGGCGGCTACGAGCAGTACTTC
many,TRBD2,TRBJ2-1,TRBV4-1,CASSQFSGSSYNEQFF,TGCGCCAGCAGCCAATTTAGCGGGAGCTCCTACAATGAGCAGTTCTTC
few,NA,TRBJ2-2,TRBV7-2,CASSPGLTTGELFF,TGTGCCAGCAGCCCCGGACTGACTACCGGGGAGCTGTTTTTT
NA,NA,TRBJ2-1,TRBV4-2,CASSQDGELVGSPYNEQFF,TGTGCCAGCAGCCAAGATGGGGAACTAGTGGGGAGTCCCTACAATGAGCAGTTCTTC
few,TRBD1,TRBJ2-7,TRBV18,CASSPLTGTGTYEQYF,TGTGCCAGCTCACCACTCACCGGGACAGGGACCTACGAGCAGTACTTC
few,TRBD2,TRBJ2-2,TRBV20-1,CSARPTSGNTGELFF,TGCAGTGCTAGGCCGACTAGCGGGAACACCGGGGAGCTGTTTTTT
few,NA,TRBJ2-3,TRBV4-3,CASSQEEGYTQYF,TGCGCCAGCAGCCAAGAGGAGGGCTATACGCAGTATTTT